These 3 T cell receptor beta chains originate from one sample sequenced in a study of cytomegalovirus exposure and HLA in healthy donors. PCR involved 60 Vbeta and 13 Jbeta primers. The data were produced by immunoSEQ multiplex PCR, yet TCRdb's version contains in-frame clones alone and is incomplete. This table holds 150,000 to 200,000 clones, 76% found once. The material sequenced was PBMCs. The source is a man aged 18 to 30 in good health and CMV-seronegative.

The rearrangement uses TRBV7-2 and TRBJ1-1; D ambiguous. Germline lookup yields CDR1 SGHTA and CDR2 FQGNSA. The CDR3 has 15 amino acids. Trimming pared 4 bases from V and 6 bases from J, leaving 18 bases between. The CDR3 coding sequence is TGTGCCAGCAGCTCCTACCGGGGTACGCACGCTGAAGCTTTCTTT. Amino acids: CASSSYRGTHAEAFF.

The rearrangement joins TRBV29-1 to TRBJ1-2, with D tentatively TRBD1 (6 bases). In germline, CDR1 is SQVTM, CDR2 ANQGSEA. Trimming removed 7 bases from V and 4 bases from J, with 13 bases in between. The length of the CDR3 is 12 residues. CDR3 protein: CSGAQGPYGYTF. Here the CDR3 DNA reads TGCAGCGGCGCACAGGGCCCCTATGGCTACACCTTC.

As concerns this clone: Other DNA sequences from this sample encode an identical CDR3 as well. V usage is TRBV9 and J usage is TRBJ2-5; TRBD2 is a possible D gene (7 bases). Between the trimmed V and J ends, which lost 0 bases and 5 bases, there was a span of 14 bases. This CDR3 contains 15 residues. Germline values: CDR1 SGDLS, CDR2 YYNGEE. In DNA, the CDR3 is TGTGCCAGCAGCGTAGCGGCGGGGGCAGGGGAGACCCAGTACTTC. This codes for CASSVAAGAGETQYF.